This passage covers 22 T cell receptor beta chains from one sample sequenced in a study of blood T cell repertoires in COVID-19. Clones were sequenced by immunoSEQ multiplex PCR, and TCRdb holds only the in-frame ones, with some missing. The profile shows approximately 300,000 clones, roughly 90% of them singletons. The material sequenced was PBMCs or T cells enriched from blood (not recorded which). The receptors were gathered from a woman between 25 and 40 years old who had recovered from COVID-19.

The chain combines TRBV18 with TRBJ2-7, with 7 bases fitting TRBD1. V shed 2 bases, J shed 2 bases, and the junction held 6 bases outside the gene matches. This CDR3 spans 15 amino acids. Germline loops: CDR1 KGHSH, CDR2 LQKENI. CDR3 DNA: TGTGCCAGCTCACCAGCCAGGGACAGACCCTACGAGCAGTACTTC. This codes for CASSPARDRPYEQYF.

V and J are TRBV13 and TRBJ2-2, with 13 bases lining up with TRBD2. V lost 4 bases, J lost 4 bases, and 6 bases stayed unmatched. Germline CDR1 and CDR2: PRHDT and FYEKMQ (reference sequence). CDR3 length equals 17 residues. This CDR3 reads CASSSTSGRAITGELFF. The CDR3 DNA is TGTGCCAGCAGCTCAACTAGCGGGAGGGCCATCACCGGGGAGCTGTTTTTT.

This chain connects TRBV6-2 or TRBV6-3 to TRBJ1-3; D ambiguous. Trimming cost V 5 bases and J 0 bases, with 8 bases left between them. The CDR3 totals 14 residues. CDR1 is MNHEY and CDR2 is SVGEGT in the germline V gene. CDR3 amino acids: CASSHTASGNTIYF. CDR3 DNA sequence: TGTGCCAGCAGTCATACAGCCTCTGGAAACACCATATATTTT.

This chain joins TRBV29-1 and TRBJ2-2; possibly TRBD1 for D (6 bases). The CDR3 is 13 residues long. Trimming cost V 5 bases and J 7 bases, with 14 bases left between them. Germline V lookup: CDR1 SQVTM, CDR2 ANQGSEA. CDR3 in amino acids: CSVSGRGHGELFF. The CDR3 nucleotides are TGCAGCGTTTCTGGCAGGGGCCACGGGGAGCTGTTTTTT.

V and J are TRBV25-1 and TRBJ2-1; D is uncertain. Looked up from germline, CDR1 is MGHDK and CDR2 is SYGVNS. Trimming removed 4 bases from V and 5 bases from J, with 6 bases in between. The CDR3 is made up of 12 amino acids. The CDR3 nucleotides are TGTGCCAGCAGTGTTACTAACAATGAGCAGTTCTTC. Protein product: CASSVTNNEQFF.

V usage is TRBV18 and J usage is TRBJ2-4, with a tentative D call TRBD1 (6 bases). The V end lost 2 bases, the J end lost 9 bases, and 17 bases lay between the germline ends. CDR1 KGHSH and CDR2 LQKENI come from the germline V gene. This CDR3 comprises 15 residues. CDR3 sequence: CASSPGQGNLGIQYF. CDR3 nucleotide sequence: TGTGCCAGCTCACCAGGGCAGGGGAATCTGGGCATTCAGTACTTC.

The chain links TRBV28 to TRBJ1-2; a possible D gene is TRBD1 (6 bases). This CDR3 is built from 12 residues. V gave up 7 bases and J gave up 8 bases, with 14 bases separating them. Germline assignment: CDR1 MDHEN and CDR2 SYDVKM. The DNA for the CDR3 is TGTGCCAGCACCCCCTTTACAGGGGGCTACACCTTC. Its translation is CASTPFTGGYTF.

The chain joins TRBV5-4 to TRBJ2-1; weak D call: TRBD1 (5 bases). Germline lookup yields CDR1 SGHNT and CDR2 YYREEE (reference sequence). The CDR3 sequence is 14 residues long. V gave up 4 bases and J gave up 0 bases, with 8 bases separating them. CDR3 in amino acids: CASSVQGSYNEQFF. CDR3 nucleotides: TGTGCCAGCAGCGTCCAGGGCTCCTACAATGAGCAGTTCTTC.

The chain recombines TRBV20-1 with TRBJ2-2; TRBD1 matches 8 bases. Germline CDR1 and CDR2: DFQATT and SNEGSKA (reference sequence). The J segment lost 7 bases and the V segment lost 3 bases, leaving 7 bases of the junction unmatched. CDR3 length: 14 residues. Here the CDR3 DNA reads TGCAGTGCTAGTTCCAGGGGGCAGGTCGGGGAGCTGTTTTTT. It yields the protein CSASSRGQVGELFF.

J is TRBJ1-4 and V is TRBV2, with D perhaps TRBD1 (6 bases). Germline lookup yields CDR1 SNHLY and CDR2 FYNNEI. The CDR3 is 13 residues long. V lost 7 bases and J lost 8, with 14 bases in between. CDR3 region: CASMGGGYEKLFF. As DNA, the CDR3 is TGTGCCAGCATGGGAGGGGGTTACGAAAAACTGTTTTTT.

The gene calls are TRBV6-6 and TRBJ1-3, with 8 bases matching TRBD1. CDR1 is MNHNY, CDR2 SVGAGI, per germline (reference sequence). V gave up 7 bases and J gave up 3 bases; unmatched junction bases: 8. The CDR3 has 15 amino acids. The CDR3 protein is CASMAGTGLGNTIYF. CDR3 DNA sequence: TGTGCCAGCATGGCCGGGACAGGCCTTGGAAACACCATATATTTT.

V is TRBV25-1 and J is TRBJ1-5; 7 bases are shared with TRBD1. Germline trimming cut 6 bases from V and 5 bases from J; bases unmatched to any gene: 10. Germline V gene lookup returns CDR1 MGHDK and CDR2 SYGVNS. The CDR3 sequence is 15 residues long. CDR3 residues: CASSQTGIEDQPQHF. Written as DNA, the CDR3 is TGTGCCAGCAGCCAGACAGGGATTGAGGATCAGCCCCAGCATTTT.

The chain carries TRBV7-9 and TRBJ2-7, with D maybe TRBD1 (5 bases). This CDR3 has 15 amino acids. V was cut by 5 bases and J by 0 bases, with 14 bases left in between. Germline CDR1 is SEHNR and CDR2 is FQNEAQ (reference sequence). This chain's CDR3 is CASSSTGRSSYEQYF. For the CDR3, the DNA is TGTGCCAGCAGCAGTACAGGCAGAAGCTCCTACGAGCAGTACTTC.

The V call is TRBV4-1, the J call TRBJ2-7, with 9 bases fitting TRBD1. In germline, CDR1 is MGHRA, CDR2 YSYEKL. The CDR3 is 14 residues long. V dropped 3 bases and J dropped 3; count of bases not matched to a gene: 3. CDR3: CASSQPGQGYEQYF. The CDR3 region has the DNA TGCGCCAGCAGCCAGCCGGGACAGGGCTACGAGCAGTACTTC.

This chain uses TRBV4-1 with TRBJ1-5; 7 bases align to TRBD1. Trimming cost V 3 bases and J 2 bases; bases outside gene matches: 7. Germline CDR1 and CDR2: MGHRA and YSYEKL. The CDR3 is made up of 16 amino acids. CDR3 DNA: TGCGCCAGCAGCCAGAGACAGGGTATAGGCAATCAGCCCCAGCATTTT. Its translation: CASSQRQGIGNQPQHF.

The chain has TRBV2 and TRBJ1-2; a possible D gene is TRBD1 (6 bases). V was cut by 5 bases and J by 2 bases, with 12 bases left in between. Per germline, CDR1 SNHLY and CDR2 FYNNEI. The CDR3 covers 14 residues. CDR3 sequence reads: CASSLDSSNYGYTF. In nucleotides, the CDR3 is TGTGCCAGCAGTTTGGACAGCTCGAACTATGGCTACACCTTC.

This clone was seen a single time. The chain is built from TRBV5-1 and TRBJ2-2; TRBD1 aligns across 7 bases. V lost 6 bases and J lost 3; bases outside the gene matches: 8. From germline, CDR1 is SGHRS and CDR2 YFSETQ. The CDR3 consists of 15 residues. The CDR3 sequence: CASKVRGIDTGELFF. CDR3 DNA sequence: TGCGCCAGCAAGGTCAGGGGGATTGACACCGGGGAGCTGTTTTTT.

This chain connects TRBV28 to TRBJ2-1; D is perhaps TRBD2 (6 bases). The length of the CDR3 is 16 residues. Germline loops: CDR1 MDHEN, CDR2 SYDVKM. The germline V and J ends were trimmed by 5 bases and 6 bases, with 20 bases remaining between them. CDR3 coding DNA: TGTGCCAGCAGTACCCCCGCTGGCGGGACGGGCAATGAGCAGTTCTTC. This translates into CASSTPAGGTGNEQFF. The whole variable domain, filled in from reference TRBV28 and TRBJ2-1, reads DVKVTQSSRYLVKRTGEKVFLECVQDMDHENMFWYRQDPGLGLRLIYFSYDVKMKEKGDIPEGYSVSREKKERFSLILESASTNQTSMYLCASSTPAGGTGNEQFFGPGTRLTVL.

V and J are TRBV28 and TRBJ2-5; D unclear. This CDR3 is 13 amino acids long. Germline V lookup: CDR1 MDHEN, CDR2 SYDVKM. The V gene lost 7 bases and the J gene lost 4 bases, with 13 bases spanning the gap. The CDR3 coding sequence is TGTGCCAGCAAGGCAGCGCATGGAGAGACCCAGTACTTC. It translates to CASKAAHGETQYF.

CDR3 region: CASSGWRCLDEKLFF. The CDR3 nucleotides read TGTGCCAGCAGCGGATGGAGGTGCCTAGATGAAAAACTGTTTTTT. The rearrangement links TRBV7-3 to TRBJ1-4, with unresolved D. Germline V gene lookup returns CDR1 SGHTA and CDR2 FQGTGA. The CDR3 has 15 amino acids. The V gene lost 5 bases and the J gene lost 6 bases, with 16 bases spanning the gap.

The CDR3 sequence: CAWGTGTGAFGQFF. In nucleotides, the CDR3 is TGTGCCTGGGGAACCGGGACAGGGGCCTTCGGGCAGTTCTTC. V usage is TRBV30 and J usage is TRBJ2-1; 10 nucleotides match TRBD1. Germline CDR1 and CDR2: GTSNPN and SVGIG (reference sequence). The CDR3 covers 14 residues. J gave up 12 bases and V 5 bases, and 13 bases lay outside the gene matches. The whole variable domain, filled in from reference TRBV30 and TRBJ2-1, reads SQTIHQWPATLVQPVGSPLSLECTVEGTSNPNLYWYRQAAGRGLQLLFYSVGIGQISSEVPQNLSASRPQDRQFILSSKKLLLSDSGFYLCAWGTGTGAFGQFFGPGTRLTVL.

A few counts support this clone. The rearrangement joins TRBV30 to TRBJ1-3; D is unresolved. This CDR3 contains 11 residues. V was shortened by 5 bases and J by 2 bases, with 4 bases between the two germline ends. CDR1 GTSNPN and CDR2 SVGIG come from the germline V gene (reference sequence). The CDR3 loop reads CAWAAGNTIYF. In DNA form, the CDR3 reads TGTGCCTGGGCGGCTGGAAACACCATATATTTT.